These 32 T cell receptor beta chains came from one sample sequenced in a study of early T cells in non-severe SARS-CoV-2 infection. TCRdb independently ran MiXCR on the 5' RACE reads; one entry per CDR3 protein. The table lists 95,000 to 100,000 distinct CDR3 sequences, approximately 11% of them singletons. The material sequenced was whole blood. The receptor set was obtained from an adult who was a healthcare worker with PCR-confirmed SARS-CoV-2 infection or an uninfected control (not recorded which).

This clonotype has at least ten counts. This sequence joins TRBV5-6 and TRBJ2-7, with D maybe TRBD2 (6 bases). CDR1 is SGHDT and CDR2 is YYEEEE in the germline V gene. Trimming pared 0 bases from V and 0 bases from J, leaving 13 bases between. The CDR3 totals 16 residues. CDR3 amino acids: CASSLAKKLASYEQYF. CDR3 nucleotides: TGTGCCAGCAGCTTGGCGAAGAAACTAGCCTCCTACGAGCAGTACTTC.

The sample holds many counts of this clonotype. The genes are TRBV11-2 and TRBJ1-1, with TRBD1 matching 7 bases. The CDR3 runs 14 residues. Germline values: CDR1 SGHAT, CDR2 FQNNGV. The junction had 6 bases not matched to a gene; V was cut back by 3 bases and J by 5 bases. Here the CDR3 DNA reads TGTGCCAGCAGCTTTAGTACAGGGGAGACTGAAGCTTTCTTT. This encodes CASSFSTGETEAFF. Complete variable domain (other parts from reference TRBV11-2 and TRBJ1-1): EAGVAQSPRYKIIEKRQSVAFWCNPISGHATLYWYQQILGQGPKLLIQFQNNGVVDDSQLPKDRFSAERLKGVDSTLKIQPAKLEDSAVYLCASSFSTGETEAFFGQGTRLTVV.

This clonotype was counted ten times or more. This rearrangement joins TRBV28 to TRBJ2-7, with 7 bases that match TRBD2. Unmatched junction bases numbered 5, after V lost 1 base and J lost 2 bases. The CDR3 loop spans 15 amino acids. CDR1 MDHEN and CDR2 SYDVKM come from the germline V gene. The CDR3 protein is CASSLYPAGAYEQYF. As DNA, the CDR3 is TGTGCCAGCAGTTTATACCCGGCGGGGGCCTACGAGCAGTACTTC.

The CDR3 DNA reads TGTGCCAGCACGAGGGGGCTAGATACTAACTATGGCTACACCTTC. It specifies CASTRGLDTNYGYTF. The J gene is TRBJ1-2, the V gene TRBV2; TRBD1 matches at 7 bases. V trimming: 7 bases; J trimming: 0 bases; junction bases outside the gene matches: 8. CDR1 is SNHLY and CDR2 is FYNNEI in the germline V gene. The CDR3 consists of 15 residues.

This clonotype was detected only a few times. The chain links TRBV18 to TRBJ2-5; D not certain. CDR1 KGHSH and CDR2 LQKENI come from the germline V gene. The V end lost 0 bases, the J end lost 5 bases, and 10 bases lay between the germline ends. The CDR3 has 14 residues. The CDR3 is CASSPPAAVETQYF. CDR3 DNA sequence: TGTGCCAGCTCACCACCGGCCGCTGTGGAGACCCAGTACTTC.

This clonotype was seen at least ten times. The CDR3 here is CASSRDRPYEQYF. Here the CDR3 DNA reads TGTGCCAGCAGCCGGGACAGACCATACGAGCAGTACTTC. The rearrangement joins TRBV6-6 to TRBJ2-7; 7 nucleotides align to TRBD1. The CDR3 has 13 residues. V trimming: 6 bases; J trimming: 4 bases; junction bases outside the gene matches: 6. The V gene's germline CDR1 is MNHNY and CDR2 SVGAGI (reference sequence).

The gene calls are TRBV7-2 and TRBJ1-2, with 9 bases lining up with TRBD1. The CDR3 runs to 15 residues. With V trimmed by 2 bases and J by 5 bases, 6 bases remained unmatched. Germline values: CDR1 SGHTA, CDR2 FQGNSA. For the CDR3, the DNA is TGTGCCAGCAGCTTACTACCGGGACAGGGATATGGCTACACCTTC. The encoded protein is CASSLLPGQGYGYTF.

The V call is TRBV29-1, the J call TRBJ2-2; D is possibly TRBD2 (5 bases). CDR3 length: 12 residues. The germline V gene encodes CDR1 SQVTM and CDR2 ANQGSEA. The germline V and J ends were trimmed by 2 bases and 6 bases, with 7 bases remaining between them. This chain's CDR3 is CSVETRAGELFF. The CDR3 DNA follows: TGCAGCGTTGAAACGCGGGCCGGGGAGCTGTTTTTT.

This clonotype was seen repeatedly, ten times or more. The chain employs TRBV18 and TRBJ1-5; no firm D call. From germline, CDR1 is KGHSH and CDR2 LQKENI. Trimming pared 3 bases from V and 5 bases from J, leaving 11 bases between. This CDR3 comprises 14 residues. The CDR3 sequence is CASSPKLGDQPQHF. CDR3 DNA: TGTGCCAGCTCACCGAAGCTCGGGGATCAGCCCCAGCATTTT.

The table lists this clonotype with many counts. The chain carries TRBV5-1 and TRBJ1-6; unclear D gene. Per the germline V gene, CDR1 is SGHRS and CDR2 is YFSETQ. V lost 4 bases to trimming and J lost 0 bases, with 11 bases between them. This CDR3 region has 16 residues. The CDR3 loop reads CASSPGRSSYNSPLHF. The DNA for the CDR3 is TGCGCCAGCAGCCCCGGACGGAGCTCCTATAATTCACCCCTCCACTTT.

This clonotype came up many times. This sequence joins TRBV19 and TRBJ2-2; D is unresolved. The CDR3 loop spans 15 amino acids. With 7 bases removed from V and 5 bases from J, the gap between germline ends came to 17 bases. Germline values: CDR1 LNHDA, CDR2 SQIVND (reference sequence). The DNA of the CDR3 is TGTGCCAGTAACCTCGGTGCTCTTGGGACCGGGGAGCTGTTTTTT. Encoded protein: CASNLGALGTGELFF.

With respect to this clonotype: One junction end does not reproduce the germline sequence, and a read error may be involved. Here the CDR3 reads CVSRTRGQGLFYEQYF. In nucleotides, the CDR3 is TGTGTCAGCAGGACGCGGGGACAGGGGCTGTTCTACGAGCAGTACTTC. The chain has TRBV6-1 and TRBJ2-7, with 10 bases lining up with TRBD1. The germline CDR1 and CDR2 sequences are MNHNS and SASEGT. This CDR3 is built from 16 residues.

In this sample, this clonotype turned up many times. This sequence joins TRBV29-1 and TRBJ1-2; 8 bases are shared with TRBD1. V gave up 5 bases and J gave up 5 bases; unmatched junction bases: 4. The germline V gene encodes CDR1 SQVTM and CDR2 ANQGSEA. The CDR3 runs to 12 residues. The CDR3, as DNA: TGCAGCGTTCCCCGGACAGGGTATGGCTACACCTTC. Its translation: CSVPRTGYGYTF.

The table lists this clonotype with a few counts. The chain carries TRBV6-6 and TRBJ1-1; D may be TRBD1 (6 bases). Germline-derived CDR1 and CDR2 are MNHNY and SVGAGI (reference sequence). The CDR3 has 13 residues. Trimming stripped 6 bases from V and 5 bases from J, with 13 bases between. The CDR3 nucleotides are TGTGCCAGCAGCCACCTAAGGGGGACTGAAGCTTTCTTT. Translation: CASSHLRGTEAFF.

This clonotype came up many times. The V gene is TRBV20-1, the J gene TRBJ2-3; D is uncertain. CDR1 and CDR2 from the germline V gene are DFQATT and SNEGSKA (reference sequence). CDR3 length: 14 amino acids. The ends were cut back, 3 bases at V and 4 bases at J, with 14 bases in the middle. CDR3 DNA: TGCAGTGCTAGCGAGCGCCGCCTTCCAGATACGCAGTATTTT. This sequence encodes CSASERRLPDTQYF.

This clonotype came up a few times. This chain connects TRBV15 to TRBJ2-5, with a possible D match to TRBD2 (6 bases). V shed 1 base and J shed 5 bases, with 14 bases lying between them. The CDR3 runs 15 residues. Germline CDR1 LNHNV, CDR2 YYDKDF (reference sequence). Here the CDR3 DNA reads TGTGCCACCAGCAGAGCCGGGACTTCCTCGGAGACCCAGTACTTC. Amino acids: CATSRAGTSSETQYF.

The sample holds a few counts of this clonotype. The CDR3 region is CASSFRRAETQYF. CDR3 bases: TGTGCCAGCAGCTTTCGGCGGGCGGAGACCCAGTACTTC. The chain is built from TRBV7-9 and TRBJ2-5; maybe TRBD2 (5 bases). The CDR3 contains 13 residues. Trimming removed 3 bases from V and 5 bases from J, with 10 bases in between. Per the germline V gene, CDR1 is SEHNR and CDR2 is FQNEAQ (reference sequence).

This clonotype was recorded many times. The chain is built from TRBV30 and TRBJ2-1, with D hard to call. V gave up 0 bases and J gave up 6 bases, with 12 bases separating them. Germline V CDR1 and CDR2: GTSNPN, SVGIG (reference sequence). The CDR3 totals 14 residues. The CDR3 sequence: CAWSVRLGSNEQFF. As DNA, the CDR3 is TGTGCCTGGAGTGTACGTCTGGGTTCCAATGAGCAGTTCTTC.

This clonotype has more than one count but fewer than ten. This chain uses TRBV30 with TRBJ1-5, with D unclear. V lost 0 bases and J lost 4, with 7 bases in between. The CDR3 is 13 residues long. CDR1 GTSNPN and CDR2 SVGIG come from the germline V gene (reference sequence). CDR3 protein: CAWSVRANQPQHF. The CDR3 DNA follows: TGTGCCTGGAGTGTAAGGGCGAATCAGCCCCAGCATTTT.

This clonotype was picked up a small number of times. This rearrangement joins TRBV15 to TRBJ2-5; no firm D call. This CDR3 has 14 residues. V lost 1 base and J 1 base, leaving 7 bases between the germline ends. Germline V lookup: CDR1 LNHNV, CDR2 YYDKDF (reference sequence). The CDR3 reads CATSRGGSQETQYF. CDR3 nucleotides: TGTGCCACCAGCAGAGGGGGTAGCCAAGAGACCCAGTACTTC.

This clonotype was observed a handful of times. For the CDR3, the DNA is TGTGCCAGCAGCTTACAGGGTGGGGTCACTGAAGCTTTCTTT. Residues: CASSLQGGVTEAFF. The chain joins TRBV11-3 to TRBJ1-1, with D possibly being TRBD1 (5 bases). This CDR3 has 14 amino acids. V shed 2 bases and J shed 4 bases, with 11 bases lying between them. CDR1 and CDR2 from the germline V gene are SGHNT and YENEEA.

This clonotype was observed a handful of times. The chain uses TRBV21-1 and TRBJ2-1; the listed D gene, TRBD2, was not tested against the DNA. TRBV21-1 has pseudogene status. This CDR3 has 17 residues. The CDR3 protein is CASSKAPVAAAYNEQFF. In nucleotides, the CDR3 is TGTGCCAGCAGCAAAGCGCCGGTAGCGGCCGCCTACAATGAGCAGTTCTTC.

This clonotype was detected many times. The chain carries TRBV9 and TRBJ2-1, with TRBD2 matching over 10 bases. Germline CDR1 is SGDLS and CDR2 is YYNGEE. V dropped 0 bases and J dropped 4; count of bases not matched to a gene: 4. There are 16 residues in the CDR3. The CDR3 loop reads CASSVATAGGYNEQFF. In DNA form, the CDR3 reads TGTGCCAGCAGCGTAGCCACAGCGGGAGGGTACAATGAGCAGTTCTTC.

The rearrangement joins TRBV28 to TRBJ2-7, with 8 bases identical to TRBD1. The length of the CDR3 is 15 residues. The V segment lost 6 bases and the J segment 1 base; nucleotides outside the gene matches: 8. Germline CDR1 reads MDHEN; CDR2 reads SYDVKM. CDR3 sequence reads: CASRLPGGKSYEQYF. The CDR3 bases are TGTGCCAGCAGACTCCCAGGGGGCAAATCCTACGAGCAGTACTTC.

This clonotype was observed a handful of times. This chain joins TRBV7-9 and TRBJ1-5, with 9 positions matching TRBD1. From germline, CDR1 is SEHNR and CDR2 FQNEAQ (reference sequence). V was clipped by 5 bases and J by 2 bases; unmatched bases: 7. This CDR3 has 16 residues. CDR3 nucleotide sequence: TGTGCCAGCAGCCCAACAGGGGGCTTAGGCAATCAGCCCCAGCATTTT. Translation gives CASSPTGGLGNQPQHF.

The V gene is TRBV5-1, the J gene TRBJ2-1; 10 nucleotides agree with TRBD2. The germline V gene encodes CDR1 SGHRS and CDR2 YFSETQ. J was trimmed by 9 bases and V by 5 bases; bases with no gene match: 14. The CDR3 extends over 16 amino acids. CDR3: CASSQMALAGVPEQFF. The DNA for the CDR3 is TGCGCCAGCAGTCAAATGGCCCTAGCGGGAGTCCCTGAGCAGTTCTTC.

On this clonotype itself: Mismatch with germline at one junction end may stem from a read error. The chain uses TRBV11-2 and TRBJ2-1; D call uncertain. Germline V lookup: CDR1 SGHAT, CDR2 FQNNGV. This CDR3 has 13 residues. In nucleotides, the CDR3 is TGTGCCAGCAGCTTAGGCCATTACAATGTGCAGTTCTTC. It is translated as CASSLGHYNVQFF. Looking up the rest from reference TRBV11-2 and TRBJ2-1 gives the full variable domain: EAGVAQSPRYKIIEKRQSVAFWCNPISGHATLYWYQQILGQGPKLLIQFQNNGVVDDSQLPKDRFSAERLKGVDSTLKIQPAKLEDSAVYLCASSLGHYNVQFFGPGTRLTVL.

The CDR3 DNA sequence: TGTGCCAGCAGCCGGACTAGCGGGCCCACGGGTTACGAGCAGTACTTC. This codes for CASSRTSGPTGYEQYF. V gene TRBV7-9 combines with J gene TRBJ2-7; TRBD2 matches 11 bases. CDR1 and CDR2 from the germline V gene are SEHNR and FQNEAQ (reference sequence). V lost 5 bases, J lost 4 bases, and 10 bases stayed unmatched. This CDR3 comprises 16 residues.

The sample holds a few counts of this clonotype. The junction departs from germline at one end; a sequencing error may be responsible. The chain has TRBV20-1 and TRBJ1-4, with TRBD1 identical over 8 bases. CDR1 and CDR2 (germline): DFQATT, SNEGSKA (reference sequence). This CDR3 contains 12 residues. CDR3 nucleotide sequence: TGCAGTGCTAGAGATTATAGGGACAGGTCTTCTTTT. Its translation is CSARDYRDRSSF.

This clonotype was counted between two and nine times. This chain joins TRBV6-1 and TRBJ2-6; D gene uncertain. Deletions cut 2 bases from V and 0 bases from J, with 5 bases between. The length of the CDR3 is 15 residues. CDR1 and CDR2 from the germline V gene are MNHNS and SASEGT. CDR3 sequence: CASSERVSGANVLTF. The CDR3 coding sequence is TGTGCCAGCAGTGAAAGGGTCTCTGGGGCCAACGTCCTGACTTTC.

This chain joins TRBV7-2 and TRBJ2-2; perhaps TRBD2 as D (5 bases). This CDR3 contains 13 residues. CDR1 is SGHTA, CDR2 FQGNSA, per germline. Trimming shortened V by 4 bases and J by 7 bases, and 10 bases separated the two germline ends. DNA for the CDR3: TGTGCCAGCAGCTCCGGGATTAGCGGGGAGCTGTTTTTT. The encoded protein is CASSSGISGELFF.

This clonotype has at least ten counts. The chain is built from TRBV5-1 and TRBJ2-5; 12 nucleotides align to TRBD2. The CDR3 totals 18 residues. From germline, CDR1 is SGHRS and CDR2 YFSETQ. V shed 6 bases, J shed 1 base, and the junction held 13 bases outside the gene matches. Written as DNA, the CDR3 is TGCGCCAGCACACCTCTACCGGGACTAGCGGGTTTCCAAGAGACCCAGTACTTC. Translated: CASTPLPGLAGFQETQYF.